The clone carrying this TCR beta chain was observed at least ten times. The antigen is unknown. The CDR3 sequence is 13 residues long. The V gene's germline CDR1 is MNHEY and CDR2 SMNVEV (reference sequence). The V and J ends lost 6 bases and 3 bases respectively, with 12 bases between them. The data were obtained in a study of T cells in Graves' hyperthyroidism and ophthalmopathy. Regarding the study as a whole: The blood repertoire included most of the expanded thyroid clonotypes above 0.001.

There were TCR beta CDR3 regions amplified from RNA transcripts. The primer set for the first-round RT-PCR of the TCR CDR3 was HTBI. TCRdb fed the multiplex PCR reads into MiXCR, producing one record per CDR3 protein. The sample consists of 300,000 to 450,000 distinct CDR3 sequences, around a sixth of them appearing once. Sequencing was performed on blood. This receptor was obtained from a woman between 18 and 30 years old with Graves' hyperthyroidism that later progressed to Graves' ophthalmopathy. The V and J genes are TRBV27 and TRBJ2-7, with a possible D match to TRBD1 (6 bases). For the CDR3, the DNA is TGTGCCAGCAGCTCACAGGGTCACTACGAGCAGTACTTC. Encoded protein: CASSSQGHYEQYF.